These 13 T cell receptor beta chains were all obtained from the same sample, sequenced in a study of response to subunit inactivated influenza vaccine. TCRdb reprocessed the RT-PCR reads with MiXCR, giving one entry per CDR3 protein. Among about 240,000 distinct CDR3 sequences, 10% to 15% were seen once, and the ten largest hold approximately 8.3%. The source material was non-naive T cells sorted from PBMCs, sampled roughly 2 weeks before vaccination. All receptors come from a man aged 50-59 years who received an inactivated influenza vaccine.

The chain links TRBV4-2 to TRBJ2-2; perhaps TRBD2 as D (7 bases). V was pared by 4 bases and J by 8 bases, with 17 bases between. Germline values: CDR1 LGHNA, CDR2 YNFKEQ. This CDR3 comprises 15 residues. As DNA, the CDR3 is TGTGCCAGCAGCCCTACCCGAGGGGGGGCAGGGGAGCTGTTTTTT. It yields the protein CASSPTRGGAGELFF.

Only a few counts were recorded for this clonotype. The chain couples TRBV2 to TRBJ2-3, with 8 nucleotides matching TRBD1. The CDR3 sequence is 15 residues long. Per germline, CDR1 SNHLY and CDR2 FYNNEI. After removal of 5 bases from V and 4 bases from J, the junction contained 8 bases not matched to a gene. DNA for the CDR3: TGTGCCAGCAGTATCTGGACAGGGCCCTCAGATACGCAGTATTTT. Protein sequence: CASSIWTGPSDTQYF.

The CDR3 loop reads CASSSLYSYNEQFF. For the CDR3, the DNA is TGTGCCAGCAGTTCACTATACTCCTACAATGAGCAGTTCTTC. The J gene is TRBJ2-1, the V gene TRBV27; unclear D gene. The CDR3 spans 14 residues. Germline CDR1 is MNHEY and CDR2 is SMNVEV (reference sequence). Trimming cost V 4 bases and J 0 bases, with 7 bases left between them.

This clonotype was seen only a few times. The chain links TRBV5-1 to TRBJ2-5; TRBD2 might be the D (5 bases). The germline V gene encodes CDR1 SGHRS and CDR2 YFSETQ. Trimming cost V 1 base and J 5 bases, with 18 bases left between them. The length of the CDR3 is 16 residues. The CDR3 here is CASSLNAGGGSETQYF. The CDR3 coding sequence is TGCGCCAGCAGCTTGAACGCGGGCGGTGGTAGCGAGACCCAGTACTTC. The full variable domain, rest sourced from reference TRBV5-1 and TRBJ2-5, is KAGVTQTPRYLIKTRGQQVTLSCSPISGHRSVSWYQQTPGQGLQFLFEYFSETQRNKGNFPGRFSGRQFSNSRSEMNVSTLELGDSALYLCASSLNAGGGSETQYFGPGTRLLVL.

The chain combines TRBV12-3 or TRBV12-4 with TRBJ1-2; D uncertain. V was clipped by 8 bases and J by 6 bases, with 10 bases between them. The CDR3 has 11 amino acids. CDR3 protein: CASGRANGYTF. The DNA for the CDR3 is TGTGCCAGCGGTAGGGCGAATGGCTACACCTTC.

The V call is TRBV28, the J call TRBJ1-5; D perhaps matches TRBD1 (5 bases). Per the germline V gene, CDR1 is MDHEN and CDR2 is SYDVKM. Trimming stripped 7 bases from V and 3 bases from J, with 10 bases between. The CDR3 is 13 amino acids. CDR3 in amino acids: CASTWGYNQPQHF. The DNA for the CDR3 is TGTGCCAGCACCTGGGGGTACAATCAGCCCCAGCATTTT.

The V call is TRBV7-2, the J call TRBJ2-1; a weak D match, TRBD1 (5 bases). Germline CDR1 SGHTA, CDR2 FQGNSA. The CDR3 runs to 16 residues. Trimming shortened V by 5 bases and J by 4 bases, and 18 bases separated the two germline ends. The CDR3 reads CASSTRQFTQYNEQFF. The CDR3 nucleotides read TGTGCCAGCAGCACTCGACAGTTTACCCAGTACAATGAGCAGTTCTTC.

In this sample, this clonotype turned up many times. The chain combines TRBV4-2 with TRBJ2-7; 13 bases are a match to TRBD2. The V segment lost 4 bases and the J segment 1 base; nucleotides outside the gene matches: 4. Germline CDR1 LGHNA, CDR2 YNFKEQ. The CDR3 runs 16 residues. In DNA form, the CDR3 reads TGTGCCAGCAGCCCCAGACTAGCGGGGGGTTCCTACGAGCAGTACTTC. Its protein is CASSPRLAGGSYEQYF.

There are many counts of this clonotype. This chain uses TRBV20-1 with TRBJ2-1; TRBD2 matches 10 bases. The CDR3 has 14 residues. Losses at the gene ends were 6 bases for V and 9 bases for J; bases not matched to a gene: 11. The germline CDR1 and CDR2 sequences are DFQATT and SNEGSKA (reference sequence). CDR3 sequence: CSADLAGEITEQFF. CDR3 in DNA: TGCAGTGCAGACCTAGCGGGAGAAATCACTGAGCAGTTCTTC.

This clonotype was recorded at least ten times. This chain joins TRBV12-3 or TRBV12-4 and TRBJ2-2; D might be TRBD1 (6 bases). The CDR3 extends over 13 amino acids. The germline V and J ends were trimmed by 5 bases and 4 bases, with 8 bases remaining between them. The DNA of the CDR3 is TGTGCCAGCAGTCCGACAGGCACCGGGGAGCTGTTTTTT. The encoded protein is CASSPTGTGELFF.

This clonotype was observed at least ten times. The chain couples TRBV11-2 to TRBJ2-7, with 11 positions matching TRBD2. CDR1 is SGHAT and CDR2 is FQNNGV in the germline V gene. J lost 4 bases, V lost 1 base, and 12 bases had no gene match. This CDR3 region has 18 residues. The DNA of the CDR3 is TGTGCCAGCAGCTTAGTAAATTACGGGACTAGCGGCTTTTACGAGCAGTACTTC. Amino acids: CASSLVNYGTSGFYEQYF.

The chain combines TRBV28 with TRBJ1-4; D not resolved. From germline, CDR1 is MDHEN and CDR2 SYDVKM. The CDR3 spans 13 residues. Trimming pared 3 bases from V and 5 bases from J, leaving 7 bases between. The CDR3 nucleotides are TGTGCCAGCAGTTTCGACGGAAATGAAAAACTGTTTTTT. This codes for CASSFDGNEKLFF.

This clonotype was seen only a few times. The CDR3 DNA reads as TGTGCCAGCAGCAACGGACAGGGAAACTATGGCTACACCTTC. This translates into CASSNGQGNYGYTF. V usage is TRBV5-5 and J usage is TRBJ1-2; 8 bases map to TRBD1. The J segment lost 2 bases and the V segment lost 4 bases, leaving 4 bases of the junction unmatched. The CDR3 length is 14 residues. In germline, CDR1 is SGHKS, CDR2 YYEKEE (reference sequence).